This T cell receptor (beta chain) was captured in a study of response to subunit inactivated influenza vaccine. From the RT-PCR reads, TCRdb called clonotypes with MiXCR, one entry per CDR3 protein. This sample has 500,000 to 700,000 distinct CDR3 sequences, with under 30% found just once. Trimming at V came to 0 bases and at J to 3 bases, leaving 8 bases not matched to a gene. CDR3 length: 18 residues. Germline-derived CDR1 and CDR2 are LGHNA and YSLEER. The same data also contributed to another study, on T cells expressing NK-cell markers. As reported in that work: In generating TCR beta cDNA, 5'RACE template switching with UMIs was used.

This chain joins TRBV4-3 and TRBJ2-3, with TRBD1 matching over 11 bases. The TCR comes from a man between 50 and 59 years old who received an inactivated influenza vaccine. The source material was CD4+ T cells sorted from PBMCs, sampled less than 13 days after vaccination. CDR3 loop: CASSQDSWTGGLTDTQYF. DNA for the CDR3: TGCGCCAGCAGCCAAGATTCTTGGACAGGGGGCTTAACAGATACGCAGTATTTT.